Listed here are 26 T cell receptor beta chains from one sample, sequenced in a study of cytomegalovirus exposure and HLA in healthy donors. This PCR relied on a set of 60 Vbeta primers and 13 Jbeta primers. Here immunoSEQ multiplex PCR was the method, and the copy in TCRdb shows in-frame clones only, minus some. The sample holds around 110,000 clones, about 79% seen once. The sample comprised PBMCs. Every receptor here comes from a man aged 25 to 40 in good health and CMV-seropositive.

CDR3 in DNA: TGTGCCAGCAGCTTGGGACGAGCGGGGGGGCCGGAGACCCAGTACTTC. Translating gives CASSLGRAGGPETQYF. The rearrangement joins TRBV7-8 to TRBJ2-5, with TRBD2 matching 10 bases. The V segment lost 3 bases and the J segment 5 bases; nucleotides outside the gene matches: 9. Germline V CDR1 and CDR2: SGHVS, FQNEAQ. The length of the CDR3 is 16 residues.

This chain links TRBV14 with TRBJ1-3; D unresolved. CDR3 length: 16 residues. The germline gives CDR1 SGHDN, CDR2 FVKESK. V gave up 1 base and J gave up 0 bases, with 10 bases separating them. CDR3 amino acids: CASSQGRAVSGNTIYF. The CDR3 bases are TGTGCCAGCAGCCAAGGGAGGGCAGTCTCTGGAAACACCATATATTTT.

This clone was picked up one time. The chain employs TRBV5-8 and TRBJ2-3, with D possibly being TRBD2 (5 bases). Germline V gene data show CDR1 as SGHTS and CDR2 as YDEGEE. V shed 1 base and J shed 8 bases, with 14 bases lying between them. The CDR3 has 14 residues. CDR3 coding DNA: TGTGCCAGCAGCTTGATAGGAGAGGGAGCTACGCAGTATTTT. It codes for CASSLIGEGATQYF.

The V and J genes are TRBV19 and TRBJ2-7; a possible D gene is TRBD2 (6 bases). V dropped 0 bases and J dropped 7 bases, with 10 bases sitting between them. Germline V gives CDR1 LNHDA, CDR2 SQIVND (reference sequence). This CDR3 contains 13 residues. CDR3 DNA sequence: TGTGCCAGTAGTATAGATCCCGGGAGAGAGCAGTACTTC. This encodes CASSIDPGREQYF.

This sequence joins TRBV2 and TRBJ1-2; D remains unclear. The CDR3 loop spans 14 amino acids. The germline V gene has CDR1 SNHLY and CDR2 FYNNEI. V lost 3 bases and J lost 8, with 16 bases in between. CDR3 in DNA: TGTGCCAGCAGTGAGCGGCAGTCGCCGTCCGGCTACACCTTC. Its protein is CASSERQSPSGYTF.

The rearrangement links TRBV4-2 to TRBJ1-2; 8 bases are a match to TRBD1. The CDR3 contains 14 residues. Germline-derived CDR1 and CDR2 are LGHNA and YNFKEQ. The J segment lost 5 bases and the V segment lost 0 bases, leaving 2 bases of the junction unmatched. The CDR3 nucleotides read TGTGCCAGCAGCCAAGACGGGACAGGATATGGCTACACCTTC. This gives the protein CASSQDGTGYGYTF.

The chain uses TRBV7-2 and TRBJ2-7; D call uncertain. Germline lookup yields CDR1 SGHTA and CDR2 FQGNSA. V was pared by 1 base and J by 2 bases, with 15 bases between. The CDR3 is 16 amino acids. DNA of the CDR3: TGTGCCAGCAGCTTAGTTGCCGATTCCAGGACCTACGAGCAGTACTTC. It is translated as CASSLVADSRTYEQYF. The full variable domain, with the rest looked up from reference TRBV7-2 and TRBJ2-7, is GAGVSQSPSNKVTEKGKDVELRCDPISGHTALYWYRQSLGQGLEFLIYFQGNSAPDKSGLPSDRFSAERTGGSVSTLTIQRTQQEDSAVYLCASSLVADSRTYEQYFGPGTRLTVT.

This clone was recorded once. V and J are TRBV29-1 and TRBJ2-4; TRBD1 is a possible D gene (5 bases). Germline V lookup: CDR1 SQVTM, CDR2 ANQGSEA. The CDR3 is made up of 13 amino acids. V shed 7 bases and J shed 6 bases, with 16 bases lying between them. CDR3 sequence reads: CSALGDSGNIQYF. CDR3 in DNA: TGCAGCGCTCTAGGGGATTCGGGAAACATTCAGTACTTC. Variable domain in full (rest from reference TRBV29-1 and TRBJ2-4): SAVISQKPSRDICQRGTSLTIQCQVDSQVTMMFWYRQQPGQSLTLIATANQGSEATYESGFVIDKFPISRPNLTFSTLTVSNMSPEDSSIYLCSALGDSGNIQYFGAGTRLSVL.

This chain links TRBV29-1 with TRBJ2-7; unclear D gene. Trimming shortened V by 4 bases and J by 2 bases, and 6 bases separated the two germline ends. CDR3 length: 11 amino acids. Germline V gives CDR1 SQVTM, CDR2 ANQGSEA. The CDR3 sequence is CSVGQAYEQYF. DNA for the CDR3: TGCAGCGTTGGGCAAGCCTACGAGCAGTACTTC.

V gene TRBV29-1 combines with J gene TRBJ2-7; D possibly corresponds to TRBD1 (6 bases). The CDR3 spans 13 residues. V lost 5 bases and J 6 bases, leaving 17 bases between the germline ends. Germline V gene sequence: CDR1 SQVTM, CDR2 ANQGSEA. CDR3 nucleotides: TGCAGCGTTTGGGTCGGACAGACCCCCGAGCAGTACTTC. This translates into CSVWVGQTPEQYF.

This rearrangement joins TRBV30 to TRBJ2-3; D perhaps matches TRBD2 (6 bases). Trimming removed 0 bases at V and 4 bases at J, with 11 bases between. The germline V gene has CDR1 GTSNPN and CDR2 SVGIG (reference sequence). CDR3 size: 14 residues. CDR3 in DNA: TGTGCCTGGAGTGTACGACTAGAGGCAGATACGCAGTATTTT. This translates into CAWSVRLEADTQYF. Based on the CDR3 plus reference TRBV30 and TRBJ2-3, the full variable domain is SQTIHQWPATLVQPVGSPLSLECTVEGTSNPNLYWYRQAAGRGLQLLFYSVGIGQISSEVPQNLSASRPQDRQFILSSKKLLLSDSGFYLCAWSVRLEADTQYFGPGTRLTVL.

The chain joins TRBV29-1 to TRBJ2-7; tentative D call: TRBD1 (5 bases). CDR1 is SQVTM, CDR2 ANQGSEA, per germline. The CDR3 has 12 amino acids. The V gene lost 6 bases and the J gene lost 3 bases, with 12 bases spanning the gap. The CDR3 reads CSVSDSYYEQYF. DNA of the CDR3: TGCAGCGTGTCCGACAGCTACTACGAGCAGTACTTC.

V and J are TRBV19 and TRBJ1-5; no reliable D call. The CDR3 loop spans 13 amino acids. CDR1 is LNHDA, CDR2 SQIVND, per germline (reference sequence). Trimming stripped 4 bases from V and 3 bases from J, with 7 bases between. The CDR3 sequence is CASSTRNNQPQHF. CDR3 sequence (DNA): TGTGCCAGTAGTACCAGAAACAATCAGCCCCAGCATTTT. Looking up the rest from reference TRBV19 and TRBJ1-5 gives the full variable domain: DGGITQSPKYLFRKEGQNVTLSCEQNLNHDAMYWYRQDPGQGLRLIYYSQIVNDFQKGDIAEGYSVSREKKESFPLTVTSAQKNPTAFYLCASSTRNNQPQHFGDGTRLSIL.

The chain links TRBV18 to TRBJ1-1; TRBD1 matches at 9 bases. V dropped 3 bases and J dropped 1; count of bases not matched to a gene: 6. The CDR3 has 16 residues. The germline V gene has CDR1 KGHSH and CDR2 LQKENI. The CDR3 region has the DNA TGTGCCAGCTCACCCGGACAGGGGCTTAGGAACACTGAAGCTTTCTTT. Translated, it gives CASSPGQGLRNTEAFF. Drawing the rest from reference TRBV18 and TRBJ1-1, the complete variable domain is NAGVMQNPRHLVRRRGQEARLRCSPMKGHSHVYWYRQLPEEGLKFMVYLQKENIIDESGMPKERFSAEFPKEGPSILRIQQVVRGDSAAYFCASSPGQGLRNTEAFFGQGTRLTVV.

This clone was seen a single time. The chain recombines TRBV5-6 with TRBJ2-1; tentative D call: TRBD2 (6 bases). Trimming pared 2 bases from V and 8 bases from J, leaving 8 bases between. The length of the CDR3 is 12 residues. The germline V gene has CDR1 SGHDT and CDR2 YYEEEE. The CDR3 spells CASSLLAYEQFF. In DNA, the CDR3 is TGTGCCAGCAGCTTACTAGCCTATGAGCAGTTCTTC.

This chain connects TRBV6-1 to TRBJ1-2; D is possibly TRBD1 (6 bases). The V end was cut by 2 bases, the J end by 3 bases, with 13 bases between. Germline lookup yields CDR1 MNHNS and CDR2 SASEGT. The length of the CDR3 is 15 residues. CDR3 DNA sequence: TGTGCCAGCAGTGAAACAGGGATGTATGACTATGGCTACACCTTC. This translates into CASSETGMYDYGYTF.

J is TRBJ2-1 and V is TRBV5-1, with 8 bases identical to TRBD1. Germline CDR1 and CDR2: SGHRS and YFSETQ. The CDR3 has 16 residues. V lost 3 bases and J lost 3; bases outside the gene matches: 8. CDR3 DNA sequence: TGCGCCAGCAGCTCCCAGGGGGCGGTCGTCTACAATGAGCAGTTCTTC. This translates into CASSSQGAVVYNEQFF.

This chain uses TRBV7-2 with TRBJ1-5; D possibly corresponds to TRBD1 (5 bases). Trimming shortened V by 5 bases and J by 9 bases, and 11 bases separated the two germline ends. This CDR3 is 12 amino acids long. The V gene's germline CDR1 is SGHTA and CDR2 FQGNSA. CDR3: CASSGGGGPQHF. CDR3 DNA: TGTGCCAGCAGCGGGGGGGGTGGGCCCCAGCATTTT.

CDR3 residues: CASRFSRTGARDEQYF. DNA of the CDR3: TGTGCCAGCAGATTTTCCAGGACAGGGGCTCGCGACGAGCAGTACTTC. This chain joins TRBV28 and TRBJ2-7, with TRBD1 matching 9 bases. CDR1 and CDR2 from the germline V gene are MDHEN and SYDVKM. The CDR3 is made up of 16 amino acids. V was pared by 6 bases and J by 5 bases, with 14 bases of the junction left unmatched.

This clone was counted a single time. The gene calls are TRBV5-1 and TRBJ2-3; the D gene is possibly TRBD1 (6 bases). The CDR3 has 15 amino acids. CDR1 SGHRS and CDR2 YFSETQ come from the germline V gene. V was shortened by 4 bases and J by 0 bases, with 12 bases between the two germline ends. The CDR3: CASSPTGTSTDTQYF. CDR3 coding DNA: TGCGCCAGCAGCCCCACCGGGACAAGCACAGATACGCAGTATTTT.

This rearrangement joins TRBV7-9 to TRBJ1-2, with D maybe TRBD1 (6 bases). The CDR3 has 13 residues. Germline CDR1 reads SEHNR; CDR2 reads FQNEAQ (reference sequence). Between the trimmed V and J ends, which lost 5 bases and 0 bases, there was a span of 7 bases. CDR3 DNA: TGTGCCAGCAGCCGGACAGCTAACTATGGCTACACCTTC. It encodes CASSRTANYGYTF.

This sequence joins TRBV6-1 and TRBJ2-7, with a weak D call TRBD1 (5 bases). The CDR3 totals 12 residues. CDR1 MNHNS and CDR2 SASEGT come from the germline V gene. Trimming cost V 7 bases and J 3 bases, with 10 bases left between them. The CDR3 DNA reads TGTGCCAGCACCTTCCAGGGCTACGAGCAGTACTTC. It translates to CASTFQGYEQYF.

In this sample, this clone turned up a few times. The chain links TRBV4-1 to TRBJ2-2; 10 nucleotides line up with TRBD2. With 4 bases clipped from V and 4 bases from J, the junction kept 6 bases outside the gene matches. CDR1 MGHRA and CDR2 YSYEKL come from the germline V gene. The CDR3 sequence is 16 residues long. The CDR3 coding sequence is TGCGCCAGCAGCCTCCCGCAGCGGGGGGGCACCGGGGAGCTGTTTTTT. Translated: CASSLPQRGGTGELFF.

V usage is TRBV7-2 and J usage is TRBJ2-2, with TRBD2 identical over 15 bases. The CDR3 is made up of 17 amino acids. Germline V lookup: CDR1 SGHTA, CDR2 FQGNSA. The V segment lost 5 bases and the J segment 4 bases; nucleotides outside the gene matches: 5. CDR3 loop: CASSPGLAGGGTGELFF. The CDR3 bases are TGTGCCAGCAGCCCGGGACTAGCGGGGGGTGGCACCGGGGAGCTGTTTTTT.

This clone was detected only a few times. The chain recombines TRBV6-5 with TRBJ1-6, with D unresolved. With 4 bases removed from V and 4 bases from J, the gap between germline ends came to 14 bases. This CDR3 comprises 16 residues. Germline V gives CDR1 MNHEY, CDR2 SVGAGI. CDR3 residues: CASSLTHRTYNSPLHF. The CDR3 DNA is TGTGCCAGCAGTTTAACCCACAGAACTTATAATTCACCCCTCCACTTT.

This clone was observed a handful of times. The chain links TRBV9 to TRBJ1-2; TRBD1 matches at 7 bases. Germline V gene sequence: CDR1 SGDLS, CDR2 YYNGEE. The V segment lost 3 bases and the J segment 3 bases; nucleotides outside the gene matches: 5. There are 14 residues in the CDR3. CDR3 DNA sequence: TGTGCCAGCAGCGAAGGGACAGCATACTATGGCTACACCTTC. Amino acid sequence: CASSEGTAYYGYTF.